Each of the 21 T cell receptor beta chains below was sequenced from the same sample in a study of blood T cell repertoires in COVID-19. Assay used: immunoSEQ multiplex PCR; TCRdb lists only in-frame clones, some missing. The sample shows 45,000 to 65,000 clones, roughly 84% of them seen only once. Sequenced: peripheral blood. The receptors here all came from a man at least 80 years old in a cohort sampled during active COVID-19.

This sequence joins TRBV2 and TRBJ2-5; 8 bases line up with TRBD1. From germline, CDR1 is SNHLY and CDR2 FYNNEI. The CDR3 runs to 14 residues. Trimming took 4 bases from V and 1 from J; bases not matched to a gene: 2. CDR3 nucleotides: TGTGCCAGCAGTGGGGGACAGGTCCAAGAGACCCAGTACTTC. As protein: CASSGGQVQETQYF. The full variable domain, rest sourced from reference TRBV2 and TRBJ2-5, is EPEVTQTPSHQVTQMGQEVILRCVPISNHLYFYWYRQILGQKVEFLVSFYNNEISEKSEIFDDQFSVERPDGSNFTLKIRSTKLEDSAMYFCASSGGQVQETQYFGPGTRLLVL.

V is TRBV19 and J is TRBJ2-2, with a possible D match to TRBD2 (5 bases). CDR3 length equals 17 residues. Germline CDR1 is LNHDA and CDR2 is SQIVND (reference sequence). With 1 base removed from V and 5 bases from J, the gap between germline ends came to 17 bases. The CDR3 region has the DNA TGTGCCAGTAGTATAGTAGTGGCGTCCGGGGTAACCGGGGAGCTGTTTTTT. Its protein is CASSIVVASGVTGELFF.

The chain carries TRBV11-3 and TRBJ2-3, with 7 bases aligning to TRBD1. J lost 1 base, V lost 6 bases, and 7 bases had no gene match. The CDR3 has 15 amino acids. Germline CDR1 and CDR2: SGHNT and YENEEA. The CDR3 region is CASSQQGIGTDTQYF. Written as DNA, the CDR3 is TGTGCCAGCAGTCAACAGGGGATAGGCACAGATACGCAGTATTTT.

The chain carries TRBV7-2 and TRBJ1-4; 7 bases are shared with TRBD1. V shed 5 bases, J shed 2 bases, and the junction held 5 bases outside the gene matches. Germline V gene sequence: CDR1 SGHTA, CDR2 FQGNSA. This CDR3 spans 15 amino acids. CDR3 nucleotides: TGTGCCAGCAGCCCGACAGGGCGGACTAATGAAAAACTGTTTTTT. It encodes CASSPTGRTNEKLFF.

The chain employs TRBV5-5 and TRBJ2-1; 12 nucleotides agree with TRBD2. The CDR3 totals 18 residues. Losses at the gene ends were 0 bases for V and 3 bases for J; bases not matched to a gene: 7. Per germline, CDR1 SGHKS and CDR2 YYEKEE (reference sequence). CDR3 sequence reads: CASSLARLAGASYNEQFF. As DNA, the CDR3 is TGTGCCAGCAGCTTGGCCAGACTAGCGGGGGCTAGCTACAATGAGCAGTTCTTC.

J is TRBJ1-5 and V is TRBV11-2; D not certain. Germline V gives CDR1 SGHAT, CDR2 FQNNGV. The V end lost 1 base, the J end lost 0 bases, and 13 bases lay between the germline ends. The CDR3 has 17 amino acids. CDR3 DNA: TGTGCCAGCAGCTTAGCTCGGGGATTTCATAGCAATCAGCCCCAGCATTTT. Its protein product is CASSLARGFHSNQPQHF.

The chain carries TRBV3-1 (or the pseudogene TRBV3-2) and TRBJ1-1, with D possibly matching TRBD1 (6 bases). Germline loops: CDR1 LGHDT, CDR2 YNNKEL (reference sequence). The CDR3 spans 15 residues. V dropped 4 bases and J dropped 1 base, with 13 bases sitting between them. In DNA form, the CDR3 reads TGTGCCAGCAGCCGAGGCACAGGGACGAACACTGAAGCTTTCTTT. Translated: CASSRGTGTNTEAFF.

This chain connects TRBV7-6 to TRBJ1-5, with TRBD1 matching over 12 bases. V shed 1 base and J 0 bases; nucleotides not matched to a gene: 7. The CDR3 spans 19 residues. Germline-derived CDR1 and CDR2 are SGHVS and FNYEAQ. CDR3 sequence reads: CASSLVGTGGGGSNQPQHF. CDR3 nucleotide sequence: TGTGCCAGCAGCTTAGTTGGGACAGGGGGCGGAGGTAGCAATCAGCCCCAGCATTTT.

J is TRBJ2-1 and V is TRBV6-2 or TRBV6-3, with 9 bases that match TRBD2. The length of the CDR3 is 15 residues. J lost 2 bases, V lost 5 bases, and 4 bases had no gene match. CDR1 MNHEY and CDR2 SVGEGT come from the germline V gene. The CDR3 sequence is CASSRGLATYNEQFF. Written as DNA, the CDR3 is TGTGCCAGCAGTCGGGGACTAGCCACCTACAATGAGCAGTTCTTC.

The chain uses TRBV5-4 and TRBJ1-2; D possibly corresponds to TRBD1 (6 bases). CDR3 length: 14 residues. The V end lost 0 bases, the J end lost 2 bases, and 8 bases lay between the germline ends. From germline, CDR1 is SGHNT and CDR2 YYREEE (reference sequence). In nucleotides, the CDR3 is TGTGCCAGCAGCTTGGATAGGGGGAACTATGGCTACACCTTC. Its protein is CASSLDRGNYGYTF.

The rearrangement joins TRBV5-5 to TRBJ1-3; D is unresolved. This CDR3 has 15 amino acids. Germline loops: CDR1 SGHKS, CDR2 YYEKEE (reference sequence). V lost 6 bases, J lost 1 base, and 14 bases lay in between. The CDR3: CASTRVLSSGNTIYF. The CDR3 coding sequence is TGTGCCAGCACCCGAGTGCTGTCTTCTGGAAACACCATATATTTT.

CDR3: CASSPTLGTGPTQETQYF. CDR3 nucleotide sequence: TGTGCCAGCAGCCCTACTCTGGGGACAGGGCCGACCCAAGAGACCCAGTACTTC. The genes are TRBV3-1 (or the pseudogene TRBV3-2) and TRBJ2-5, with TRBD1 identical over 9 bases. The CDR3 runs to 18 residues. Germline V lookup: CDR1 LGHDT, CDR2 YNNKEL (reference sequence). Germline trimming cut 4 bases from V and 1 base from J; bases unmatched to any gene: 13.

This clone was recorded only once. The V and J genes are TRBV6-2 or TRBV6-3 and TRBJ2-2; 7 nucleotides match TRBD1. The CDR3 extends over 14 amino acids. Trimming removed 5 bases from V and 6 bases from J; junction bases left unmatched: 6. Germline CDR1 and CDR2: MNHEY and SVGEGT. CDR3 amino acids: CASSLDRVPGELFF. The CDR3 coding sequence is TGTGCCAGCAGTCTCGACAGGGTTCCCGGGGAGCTGTTTTTT.

CDR3 residues: CASSWDNSGNTIYF. CDR3 nucleotide sequence: TGCGCCAGCAGCTGGGACAACTCTGGAAACACCATATATTTT. V and J are TRBV5-1 and TRBJ1-3; tentative D call: TRBD1 (6 bases). Trimming cost V 3 bases and J 0 bases, with 7 bases left between them. The CDR3 runs to 14 residues. The V gene's germline CDR1 is SGHRS and CDR2 YFSETQ.

The chain has TRBV11-2 and TRBJ2-7, with 9 bases aligning to TRBD1. Germline V gene data show CDR1 as SGHAT and CDR2 as FQNNGV. V lost 0 bases to trimming and J lost 3 bases; unmatched junction nucleotides: 3. This CDR3 region has 15 residues. In DNA form, the CDR3 reads TGTGCCAGCAGCTTAGACGGGACAGGGTTCTACGAGCAGTACTTC. Encoded protein: CASSLDGTGFYEQYF. The full variable domain, with the rest looked up from reference TRBV11-2 and TRBJ2-7, is EAGVAQSPRYKIIEKRQSVAFWCNPISGHATLYWYQQILGQGPKLLIQFQNNGVVDDSQLPKDRFSAERLKGVDSTLKIQPAKLEDSAVYLCASSLDGTGFYEQYFGPGTRLTVT.

The chain employs TRBV29-1 and TRBJ1-2, with 7 positions matching TRBD1. Per the germline V gene, CDR1 is SQVTM and CDR2 is ANQGSEA. The V and J ends lost 4 bases and 2 bases, in that order; junction bases with no gene match: 4. This CDR3 has 13 residues. DNA of the CDR3: TGCAGCGTTGGACAGGGTGGCAACTATGGCTACACCTTC. This sequence encodes CSVGQGGNYGYTF.

As regards this clone: Other DNA sequences in this specimen translate into the identical CDR3. The chain has TRBV15 and TRBJ1-1; maybe TRBD1 (6 bases). Germline V gene lookup returns CDR1 LNHNV and CDR2 YYDKDF (reference sequence). Deletions cut 8 bases from V and 0 bases from J, with 10 bases between. CDR3 size: 13 residues. The CDR3 loop reads CATSGGMNTEAFF. Here the CDR3 DNA reads TGTGCCACCTCGGGGGGCATGAACACTGAAGCTTTCTTT.

This clone was observed a single time. This chain links TRBV6-1 with TRBJ1-2, with a weak D call TRBD1 (5 bases). In germline, CDR1 is MNHNS, CDR2 SASEGT. This CDR3 is built from 14 residues. Trimming left V 2 bases short and J 8 bases short, with 15 bases between. The CDR3 reads CASSESLGGEGYTF. The CDR3, as DNA: TGTGCCAGCAGTGAATCACTCGGGGGGGAAGGCTACACCTTC.

This chain connects TRBV7-9 to TRBJ2-2; a weak D match, TRBD1 (6 bases). The CDR3 length is 15 residues. V was clipped by 5 bases and J by 4 bases, with 14 bases between them. The germline CDR1 and CDR2 sequences are SEHNR and FQNEAQ (reference sequence). The DNA of the CDR3 is TGTGCCAGCAGCCCCCGGACAGACATCACCGGGGAGCTGTTTTTT. This encodes CASSPRTDITGELFF.

The V gene is TRBV12-3 or TRBV12-4, the J gene TRBJ2-7; 7 bases line up with TRBD1. J was trimmed by 4 bases and V by 5 bases; bases with no gene match: 5. The CDR3 extends over 13 amino acids. CDR3 sequence (DNA): TGTGCCAGCAGTCCGGGACAGCCTTACGAGCAGTACTTC. Its translation: CASSPGQPYEQYF.

The chain combines TRBV19 with TRBJ2-2; D may be TRBD1 (6 bases). CDR1 and CDR2 (germline): LNHDA, SQIVND (reference sequence). The CDR3 loop spans 15 amino acids. Trimming removed 5 bases at V and 6 bases at J, with 16 bases between. CDR3 amino acids: CASSLQGAWSGELFF. The DNA of the CDR3 is TGTGCCAGTAGTTTACAGGGCGCCTGGTCCGGGGAGCTGTTTTTT.